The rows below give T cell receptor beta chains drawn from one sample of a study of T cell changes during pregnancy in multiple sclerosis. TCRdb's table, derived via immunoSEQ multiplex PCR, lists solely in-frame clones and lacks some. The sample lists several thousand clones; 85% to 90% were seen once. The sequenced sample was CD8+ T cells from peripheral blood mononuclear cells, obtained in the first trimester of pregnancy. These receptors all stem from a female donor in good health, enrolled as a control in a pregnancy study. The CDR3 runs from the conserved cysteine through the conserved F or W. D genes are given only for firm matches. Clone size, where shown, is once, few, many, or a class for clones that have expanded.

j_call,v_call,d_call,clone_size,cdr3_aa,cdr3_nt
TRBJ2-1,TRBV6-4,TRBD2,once,CASRERESYNEQFF,TGTGCCAGCAGGGAGCGGGAGTCCTACAATGAGCAGTTCTTC
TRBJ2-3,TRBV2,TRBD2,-,CASTGGLAGNTDTQYF,TGTGCCAGCACCGGCGGACTAGCGGGTAATACAGATACGCAGTATTTT
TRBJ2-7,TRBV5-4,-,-,CASSFLNYEQYF,TGTGCCAGCAGTTTTCTTAACTACGAGCAGTACTTC
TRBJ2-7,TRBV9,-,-,CASSVEPETYEQYF,TGTGCCAGCAGCGTAGAGCCCGAAACCTACGAGCAGTACTTC
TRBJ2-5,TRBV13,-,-,CASSGVRDNQETQYF,TGTGCCAGCAGCGGCGTCCGGGACAACCAAGAGACCCAGTACTTC
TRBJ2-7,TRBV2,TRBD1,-,CASSVFRGPSYEQYF,TGTGCCAGCAGTGTTTTCAGGGGGCCCTCCTACGAGCAGTACTTC
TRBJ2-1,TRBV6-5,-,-,CASSLSSALNEQFF,TGTGCCAGCAGCCTGAGTTCTGCGCTCAATGAGCAGTTCTTC
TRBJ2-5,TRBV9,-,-,CASSDELSAQETQYF,TGTGCCAGCAGCGACGAGCTCAGCGCCCAAGAGACCCAGTACTTC
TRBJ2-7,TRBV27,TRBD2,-,CASSLRGLAGGYEQYF,TGTGCCAGCAGTTTACGGGGACTAGCGGGAGGCTACGAGCAGTACTTC
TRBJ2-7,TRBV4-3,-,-,CASSQDRQGPVPPSSYEQYF,TGCGCCAGCAGCCAAGATCGGCAGGGGCCGGTTCCCCCTTCCTCCTACGAGCAGTACTTC
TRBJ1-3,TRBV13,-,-,CASSSVSGLHGNTIYF,TGTGCCAGCAGCTCGGTTTCAGGCCTCCATGGAAACACCATATATTTT
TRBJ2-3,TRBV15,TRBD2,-,CATSTGTSAELEDTQYF,TGTGCCACCAGCACAGGGACTAGCGCTGAGCTTGAAGATACGCAGTATTTT
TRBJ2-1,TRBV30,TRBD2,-,CAWNHRGGVVGNEQFF,TGTGCCTGGAACCATCGCGGGGGGGTTGTGGGGAATGAGCAGTTCTTC
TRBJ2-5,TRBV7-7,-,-,CASSLAAADQETQYF,TGTGCCAGCAGCTTAGCGGCGGCGGACCAAGAGACCCAGTACTTC
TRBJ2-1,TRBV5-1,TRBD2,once,CASSSGFAWEGNEDEQFF,TGCGCCAGCAGCTCTGGATTTGCGTGGGAGGGCAATGAAGATGAGCAGTTCTTC
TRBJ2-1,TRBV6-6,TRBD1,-,CASSNQGAHGDEQFF,TGTGCCAGCAGTAACCAGGGGGCACACGGGGATGAGCAGTTCTTC
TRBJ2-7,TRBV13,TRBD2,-,CASSSLGGRADEQYF,TGTGCCAGCAGCTCCCTGGGCGGGAGGGCTGACGAGCAGTACTTC
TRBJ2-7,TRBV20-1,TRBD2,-,CSASDGGVQYF,TGCAGTGCTAGTGACGGGGGGGTGCAGTACTTC
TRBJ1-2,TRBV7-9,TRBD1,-,CASSRTGLSYTF,TGTGCCAGCAGCCGGACAGGGTTGAGCTACACCTTC
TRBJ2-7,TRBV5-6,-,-,CASSSGQYEQYF,TGTGCCAGCAGCTCTGGACAATACGAGCAGTACTTC
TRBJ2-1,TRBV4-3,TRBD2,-,CASSQDAGGGYNEQFF,TGCGCCAGCAGCCAAGATGCGGGAGGGGGCTACAATGAGCAGTTCTTC
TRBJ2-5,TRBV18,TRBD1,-,CASSPDREETQYF,TGTGCCAGCTCACCGGACAGGGAAGAGACCCAGTACTTC
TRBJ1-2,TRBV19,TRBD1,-,CASSIYRGIIAGYTF,TGTGCCAGTAGTATCTACAGGGGGATAATCGCGGGCTACACCTTC
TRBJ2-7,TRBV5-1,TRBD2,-,CASSPGHLAGTYEQYF,TGCGCCAGCAGCCCTGGCCATCTAGCGGGAACCTACGAGCAGTACTTC
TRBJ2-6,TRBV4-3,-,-,CASSPDSGSGANVLTF,TGCGCCAGCAGCCCGGACTCTGGCTCTGGGGCCAACGTCCTGACTTTC
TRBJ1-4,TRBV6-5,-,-,CASSYSGGNEKLFF,TGTGCCAGCAGTTACTCAGGGGGTAATGAAAAACTGTTTTTT
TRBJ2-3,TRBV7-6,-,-,CASSLWRGPSDTQYF,TGTGCCAGCAGCTTATGGAGGGGGCCTTCAGATACGCAGTATTTT
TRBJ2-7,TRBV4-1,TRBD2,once,CASSQEGGFSYEQYF,TGCGCCAGCAGCCAAGAGGGAGGGTTCTCCTACGAGCAGTACTTC